This TCR beta chain was observed in a study of Tregs in tolerant kidney transplant recipients (dated by TCRdb to between 2018 and 2020). Study-level background: The study used TCRbeta sequencing to identify donor-specific regulatory T cells before combined kidney and bone marrow transplantation, then tracked those cells after transplant.

The germline V gene (reference sequence) sets CDR1 to LNHNV and CDR2 to YYDKDF. There are 18 amino acids in the CDR3, from cysteine to phenylalanine inclusive. Only the CDR3 portion is preserved as DNA: 54 bases, with reading frame beginning at the first base. As to this clone: The target of this receptor is not known. The junction departs from germline at one end; a sequencing error may be responsible.

Genomic DNA was extracted from sorted cells with the QIAGEN DNeasy Blood and Tissue Kit for TCRbeta CDR3 sequencing. Through immunoSEQ, high-throughput TCRbeta CDR3 sequencing was done commercially, including PCR amplification with internal controls and bias correction. The study's processing was this. Unique productive TCRbeta sequences were defined by CDR3 nucleotide sequence where primers matched, otherwise by CDR3 amino acid sequence with Vbeta and Jbeta genes. As a correction for sorting error, sequences shared between sorted populations at a frequency ratio of 2:1 or less were discarded, and the remaining shared sequences were assigned to the higher population. A sequence was defined as donor-reactive if the sequence was expanded at least 5-fold in CFSE-low cells compared with unstimulated cells and had a frequency of at least 0.01% in CFSE-low cells. Repertoire divergence was quantified by Jensen-Shannon divergence calculated from the top 100 TCRbeta sequences ranked by frequency. For samples with multiple sequencing runs, sorting error was corrected separately for each run before the runs were pooled. TCRdb limited this immuneACCESS table to in-frame rearrangements with V and J called. A share of clones is missing; checked studies link under half to unresolved V genes, and the rest is unexplained. From that table come the V and J calls and clone size; the DNA was used to work out D and trimming. The sample has approximately 47,000 clones on record, roughly nine tenths of them singletons. The top ten constitute 15% to 17% of the sample.

Summary of the overall study and its limitations: For some patients, the PCR primers changed as time went on, which meant samples from those patients could not be compared with one another at the nucleotide level. The most biologically relevant and donor-specific TCRbeta repertoire appeared to be identified by expanding Tregs with activated donor B cells. Donor-specific Treg expansion was found to exceed global Treg expansion in tolerant patients, suggesting antigen-driven rather than nonspecific expansion. The study was constrained by small patient numbers, and validation of the findings is required in larger populations and under other immunosuppression protocols. Although technical replication error seemed to be minimal, the question of biological reproducibility was not addressed directly.

The transplants used related donors along with nonmyeloablative bone marrow transplantation, and in the human trials mixed chimerism was transient. Unstimulated Tregs (CD4+CD25+CD127-), CD4+ non-Tregs (CD4+CD25-), CD4 and CD8 cells were FACS-sorted from thawed PBMCs. The patients were a handful of recipients of combined kidney and bone marrow transplants from the ITN036ST trial, and samples were available only from these trial subjects. Healthy control blood was processed to PBMCs with a Ficoll density gradient and then cryopreserved, whereas patient PBMCs were collected both before and after transplant.

The V and J genes are TRBV15 and TRBJ1-2, and TRBD1 matches 8 of the central bases. The sequence came from a human patient who received a combined kidney and bone marrow transplant. Where a transplant has occurred, the graft donor may have supplied some of the T cells. The source was CD8+ T cells from blood (PBMCs), collected 12 months after the transplant. The nucleotide sequence reads as follows: TGTGTCACCAGCAGAGATTCCCGGGACAGGCTCCGACTCTATGGCTACACCTTC. Protein translation: CVTSRDSRDRLRLYGYTF.